This T cell receptor beta chain was profiled in a study of shared clonotypes between healthy human individuals. For this clone: Its antigen is undetermined.

Broader study findings: Memory subsets generally showed lower estimated richness than naive subsets. In four donors, roughly 5.2% of naive CD4 clonotypes appeared in common. Large depth notwithstanding, sorted-subset sequencing proved incomplete by rarefaction.

Once extracted for a subset, genomic DNA was divided evenly among several immunoSEQ plates. Only in-frame clones appear in the TCRdb table, and some are missing; sequencing was by immunoSEQ multiplex PCR. The profile shows roughly 2 million clones, 90% to 96% of them singletons. The CDR3 is 15 residues long. Germline CDR1 is KGHSH and CDR2 is LQKENI. V lost 3 bases to trimming and J lost 0 bases; unmatched junction nucleotides: 1. The sample taken for sequencing was naive CD4+ T cells sorted from blood. Specified subset: CD45RA+ positively selected. The genes are TRBV18 and TRBJ1-3, with 8 bases lining up with TRBD1. The receptor was derived from a man between 18 and 29 years old in good health. DNA for the CDR3: TGTGCCAGCTCACCGGACAGGGCCTCTGGAAACACCATATATTTT. Translating it yields CASSPDRASGNTIYF.